The 21 T cell receptor beta chains given below trace back to one sample, sequenced in a study of T-cell reconstitution after alpha-beta-depleted transplantation in children. A library of TCRbeta sequences, prepared with unique molecular identifiers, was generated. Each CDR3 protein is one row after TCRdb ran MiXCR on the PCR reads. The table has 180,000 or so distinct CDR3 sequences, around 5.9% seen once. The sequenced sample was PBMCs, obtained before TCRalphabeta/CD19-depleted stem cell transplant. Every receptor here comes from a girl younger than two with combined immunodeficiency, due to receive a stem cell transplant.

This clonotype was recorded at least ten times. DNA of the CDR3: TGCGCCAGCAGCTTGGATTCGGCAAGGGAGCAGTTCTTC. This codes for CASSLDSAREQFF. The chain uses TRBV5-1 and TRBJ2-1; D unresolved. Trimming shortened V by 0 bases and J by 10 bases, and 11 bases separated the two germline ends. This CDR3 has 13 residues. CDR1 and CDR2 (germline): SGHRS, YFSETQ.

In its sample, this clonotype was seen many times. The chain is built from TRBV20-1 and TRBJ1-1; maybe TRBD1 (5 bases). The V and J ends lost 0 bases and 4 bases respectively, with 21 bases between them. CDR1 and CDR2 (germline): DFQATT, SNEGSKA (reference sequence). The CDR3 covers 17 residues. The CDR3 reads CSAREWVLRGSPTEAFF. CDR3 sequence (DNA): TGCAGTGCTAGAGAATGGGTCTTGCGGGGGAGTCCCACTGAAGCTTTCTTT.

This clonotype appeared a few times. V usage is TRBV5-5 and J usage is TRBJ1-5, with TRBD1 matching 8 bases. CDR3 length: 15 residues. With 3 bases clipped from V and 6 bases from J, the junction kept 8 bases outside the gene matches. Germline loops: CDR1 SGHKS, CDR2 YYEKEE (reference sequence). The CDR3 sequence is CASSSQGAETQPQHF. The CDR3 bases are TGTGCCAGCAGCTCTCAGGGGGCAGAGACTCAGCCCCAGCATTTT.

This clonotype was detected ten times or more. The chain recombines TRBV10-3 with TRBJ2-7, with 7 bases lining up with TRBD2. CDR3 size: 14 residues. The germline gives CDR1 ENHRY, CDR2 SYGVKD. V gave up 10 bases and J gave up 2 bases; unmatched junction bases: 11. CDR3 residues: CATLIGGSAYEQYF. CDR3 sequence (DNA): TGTGCCACCCTAATCGGGGGGTCGGCCTACGAGCAGTACTTC.

This clonotype has ten or more counts. This sequence joins TRBV29-1 and TRBJ1-2; the match to TRBD1 covers 7 bases. Germline CDR1 and CDR2: SQVTM and ANQGSEA. J gave up 4 bases and V 1 base, and 9 bases lay outside the gene matches. This CDR3 comprises 15 residues. The CDR3: CSVEALLGTAYGYTF. In DNA form, the CDR3 reads TGCAGCGTTGAAGCTCTCCTCGGGACAGCCTATGGCTACACCTTC. Full variable domain (remainder filled in from reference TRBV29-1 and TRBJ1-2): SAVISQKPSRDICQRGTSLTIQCQVDSQVTMMFWYRQQPGQSLTLIATANQGSEATYESGFVIDKFPISRPNLTFSTLTVSNMSPEDSSIYLCSVEALLGTAYGYTFGSGTRLTVV.

About this clonotype itself: This may be a read error, as it is one base from a much larger clone. As DNA, the CDR3 is TGTGCCAGCATTCCCGGGACGGCTTATAATTCACCCCTCCACTTT. It translates to CASIPGTAYNSPLHF. The chain joins TRBV6-1 to TRBJ1-6; D may be TRBD1 (5 bases). The germline CDR1 and CDR2 sequences are MNHNS and SASEGT. The CDR3 totals 15 residues. The V and J ends lost 7 bases and 4 bases respectively, with 14 bases between them.

This clonotype has ten or more counts. J is TRBJ2-3 and V is TRBV15; perhaps D is TRBD1 or TRBD2 (5 bases each). Germline V gene sequence: CDR1 LNHNV, CDR2 YYDKDF (reference sequence). The CDR3 spans 17 residues. The V and J ends lost 0 bases and 5 bases respectively, with 18 bases between them. The CDR3 is CATSRDLALQGVDTQYF. Written as DNA, the CDR3 is TGTGCCACCAGCAGAGATTTAGCGCTCCAAGGGGTAGATACGCAGTATTTT. Combining the CDR3 with reference TRBV15 and TRBJ2-3 gives the whole variable domain DAMVIQNPRYQVTQFGKPVTLSCSQTLNHNVMYWYQQKSSQAPKLLFHYYDKDFNNEADTPDNFQSRRPNTSFCFLDIRSPGLGDTAMYLCATSRDLALQGVDTQYFGPGTRLTVL.

In its sample, this clonotype was seen many times. The chain joins TRBV28 to TRBJ1-3; possible D gene TRBD1, 6 bases. Germline assignment: CDR1 MDHEN and CDR2 SYDVKM. V was cut by 5 bases and J by 0 bases, with 26 bases left in between. The CDR3 totals 20 residues. CDR3 nucleotides: TGTGCCAGCAGTACCCTGCAGTGGGACAACCTACTGCACTCTGGAAACACCATATATTTT. Residues: CASSTLQWDNLLHSGNTIYF. The full variable domain, with the rest looked up from reference TRBV28 and TRBJ1-3, is DVKVTQSSRYLVKRTGEKVFLECVQDMDHENMFWYRQDPGLGLRLIYFSYDVKMKEKGDIPEGYSVSREKKERFSLILESASTNQTSMYLCASSTLQWDNLLHSGNTIYFGEGSWLTVV.

The genes are TRBV5-1 and TRBJ2-7; 10 bases agree with TRBD1. In germline, CDR1 is SGHRS, CDR2 YFSETQ. This CDR3 is built from 15 residues. Trimming removed 0 bases from V and 5 bases from J; junction bases left unmatched: 5. This chain's CDR3 is CASSLVGTGVDEQYF. The CDR3 coding sequence is TGCGCCAGCAGCTTGGTGGGGACAGGGGTCGACGAGCAGTACTTC.

The chain is built from TRBV15 and TRBJ1-3; unclear D gene. The length of the CDR3 is 13 residues. Looked up from germline, CDR1 is LNHNV and CDR2 is YYDKDF (reference sequence). V was pared by 8 bases and J by 0 bases, with 8 bases between. CDR3 protein: CATRKGSGNTIYF. DNA for the CDR3: TGTGCCACCCGCAAGGGCTCTGGAAACACCATATATTTT.

This clonotype has ten or more counts. The chain joins TRBV6-5 to TRBJ2-7; tentative D call: TRBD1 (6 bases). The germline V gene encodes CDR1 MNHEY and CDR2 SVGAGI. Between the trimmed V and J ends, which lost 3 bases and 5 bases, there was a span of 14 bases. The CDR3 spans 14 residues. CDR3 loop: CASSYEAGDNEQYF. CDR3 DNA: TGTGCCAGCAGTTATGAGGCAGGGGATAACGAGCAGTACTTC.

This clonotype was detected ten times or more. As DNA, the CDR3 is TGTGCCATCAGTGGGGACAGGGGGCTCTATGGCTACACCTTC. Translated, it gives CAISGDRGLYGYTF. This chain joins TRBV10-3 and TRBJ1-2; the match to TRBD1 covers 12 bases. The CDR3 has 14 amino acids. In germline, CDR1 is ENHRY, CDR2 SYGVKD. V was clipped by 4 bases and J by 4 bases; unmatched bases: 1.

This clonotype was counted many times. V gene TRBV5-1 combines with J gene TRBJ1-1; no reliable D call. This CDR3 spans 15 amino acids. Trimming cost V 1 base and J 1 base, with 11 bases left between them. Germline loops: CDR1 SGHRS, CDR2 YFSETQ. CDR3 amino acids: CASSLITRENTEAFF. The CDR3 nucleotides read TGCGCCAGCAGCTTGATCACACGGGAGAACACTGAAGCTTTCTTT.

This clonotype was seen at least ten times. The chain carries TRBV11-3 and TRBJ2-4; D call uncertain. The CDR3 covers 15 residues. Trimming took off 5 bases at V and 0 bases at J, with 11 bases between the two ends. Germline-derived CDR1 and CDR2 are SGHNT and YENEEA. CDR3 DNA: TGTGCCAGCAGCCCCGGTAACTTAGCCAAAAACATTCAGTACTTC. It translates to CASSPGNLAKNIQYF.

This clonotype was seen ten or more times. This chain links TRBV6-1 with TRBJ2-3, with 11 positions matching TRBD2. The CDR3 runs to 16 residues. Per germline, CDR1 MNHNS and CDR2 SASEGT. Germline trimming cut 10 bases from V and 3 bases from J; bases unmatched to any gene: 12. The CDR3 DNA reads as TGTGCCACCCTCCCCGCGACTAGCGGGGTAACAGATACGCAGTATTTT. Protein sequence: CATLPATSGVTDTQYF.

This clonotype was counted ten times or more. This chain connects TRBV29-1 to TRBJ2-7, with TRBD1 matching 7 bases. J lost 2 bases, V lost 1 base, and 2 bases had no gene match. The germline V gene has CDR1 SQVTM and CDR2 ANQGSEA. This CDR3 spans 13 amino acids. The CDR3 DNA follows: TGCAGCGTTGAAGGGACAGGAGCCTACGAGCAGTACTTC. This codes for CSVEGTGAYEQYF.

This clonotype has ten or more counts. The rearrangement uses TRBV4-2 and TRBJ2-4; 9 bases match TRBD1. The CDR3 sequence is 16 residues long. Losses at the gene ends were 5 bases for V and 2 bases for J; bases not matched to a gene: 7. From germline, CDR1 is LGHNA and CDR2 YNFKEQ. The CDR3 DNA reads as TGTGCCAGCAGCGGACAGGGGAAAAGATCCAAAAACATTCAGTACTTC. Translating it yields CASSGQGKRSKNIQYF.

This clonotype was seen a few times. The rearrangement uses TRBV21-1 and TRBJ1-1; TRBD1 is taken as the D call from the table, unchecked against the DNA. TRBV21-1 counts as a pseudogene. The CDR3 is 16 amino acids. The CDR3: CASSKQGFGVNTEAFF. The DNA for the CDR3 is TGTGCCAGCAGCAAACAGGGATTTGGGGTGAACACTGAAGCTTTCTTT.

This clonotype was detected many times. The chain couples TRBV4-1 to TRBJ2-1, with 7 bases aligning to TRBD2. Trimming cost V 0 bases and J 4 bases; bases outside gene matches: 6. The length of the CDR3 is 16 residues. The germline CDR1 and CDR2 sequences are MGHRA and YSYEKL. CDR3 DNA sequence: TGCGCCAGCAGCCAAGATTGGATAGCGGGTTACAATGAGCAGTTCTTC. It yields the protein CASSQDWIAGYNEQFF.

This clonotype was detected many times. The chain joins TRBV19 to TRBJ1-5, with D possibly being TRBD1 (5 bases). In germline, CDR1 is LNHDA, CDR2 SQIVND (reference sequence). This CDR3 is built from 14 residues. Trimming shortened V by 3 bases and J by 5 bases, and 11 bases separated the two germline ends. In DNA, the CDR3 is TGTGCCAGTAGTATCGAAGACAGCTATCAGCCCCAGCATTTT. Amino acids: CASSIEDSYQPQHF.

In its sample, this clonotype was seen many times. This chain links TRBV7-8 with TRBJ2-7; 9 nucleotides agree with TRBD2. J lost 2 bases, V lost 2 bases, and 4 bases had no gene match. This CDR3 spans 15 amino acids. Germline lookup yields CDR1 SGHVS and CDR2 FQNEAQ. CDR3 DNA: TGTGCCAGCAGCTTAAGCGGGGGGCAGACCTACGAGCAGTACTTC. It codes for CASSLSGGQTYEQYF.